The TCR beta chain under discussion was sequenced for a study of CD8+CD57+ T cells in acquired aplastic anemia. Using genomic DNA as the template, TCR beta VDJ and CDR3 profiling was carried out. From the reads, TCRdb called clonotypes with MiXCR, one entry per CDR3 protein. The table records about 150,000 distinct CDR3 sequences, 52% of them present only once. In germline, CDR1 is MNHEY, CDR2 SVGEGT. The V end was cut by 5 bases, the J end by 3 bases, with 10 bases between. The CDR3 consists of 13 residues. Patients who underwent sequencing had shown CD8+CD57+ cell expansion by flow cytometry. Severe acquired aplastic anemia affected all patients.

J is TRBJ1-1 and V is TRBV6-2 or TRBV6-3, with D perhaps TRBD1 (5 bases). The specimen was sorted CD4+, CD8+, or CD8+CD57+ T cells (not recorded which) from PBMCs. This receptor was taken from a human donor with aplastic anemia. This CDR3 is CASSHDSDTEAFF. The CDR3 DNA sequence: TGTGCCAGCAGTCACGACAGTGACACTGAAGCTTTCTTT.